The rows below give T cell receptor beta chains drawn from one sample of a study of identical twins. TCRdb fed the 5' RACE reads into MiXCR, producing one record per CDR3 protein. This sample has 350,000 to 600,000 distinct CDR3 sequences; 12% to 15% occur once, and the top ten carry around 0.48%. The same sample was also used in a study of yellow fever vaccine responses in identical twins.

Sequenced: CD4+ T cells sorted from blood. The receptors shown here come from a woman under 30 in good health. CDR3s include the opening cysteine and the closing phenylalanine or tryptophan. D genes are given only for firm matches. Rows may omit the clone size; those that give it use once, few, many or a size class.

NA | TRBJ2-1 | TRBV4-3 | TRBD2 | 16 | TGCGCCAGCAGCCAAGTGTCTACTAGCGGGAGTGGGGAGCAGTTCTTC | CASSQVSTSGSGEQFF
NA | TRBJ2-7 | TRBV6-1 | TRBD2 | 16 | TGTGCCAGCAACGGACCTACTAGCGGGAATTCCTACGAGCAGTACTTC | CASNGPTSGNSYEQYF
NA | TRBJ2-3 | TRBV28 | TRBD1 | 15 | TGTGCCAGCAGTTTAGGACAGGCCGGCACAGATACGCAGTATTTT | CASSLGQAGTDTQYF
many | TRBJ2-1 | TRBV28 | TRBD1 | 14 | TGTGCCAGCAGGGACAGGGGTGGATACAATGAGCAGTTCTTC | CASRDRGGYNEQFF
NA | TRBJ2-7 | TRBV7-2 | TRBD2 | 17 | TGTGCCAGCAGCCTAGGAACGAGGACTAGCGGGGGCTACGAGCAGTACTTC | CASSLGTRTSGGYEQYF
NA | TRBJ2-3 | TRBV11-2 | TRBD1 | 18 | TGTGCCAGCAGCCACCAAGTGCCCGGGACAGGGGTCACAGATACGCAGTATTTT | CASSHQVPGTGVTDTQYF
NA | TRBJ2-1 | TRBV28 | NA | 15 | TGTGCCAGCAGTTTCACCTCTCTCGGAGGGAATGAGCAGTTCTTC | CASSFTSLGGNEQFF
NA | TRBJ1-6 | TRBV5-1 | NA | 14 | TGCGCCAGCAGCTACGAAAGGGGGAATTCACCCCTCCACTTT | CASSYERGNSPLHF
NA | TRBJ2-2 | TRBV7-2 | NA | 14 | TGTGCCAGCAACCTCAAACAGTTACCCGGGGAGCTGTTTTTT | CASNLKQLPGELFF
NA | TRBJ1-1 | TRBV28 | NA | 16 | TGTGCCAGCAGTTTCGGGGGGCCAGGTGGGAACACTGAAGCTTTCTTT | CASSFGGPGGNTEAFF
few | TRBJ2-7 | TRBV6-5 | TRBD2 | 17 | TGTGCCAGCAGTTACCCATCCAGGACTAGCGGGGGCTACGAGCAGTACTTC | CASSYPSRTSGGYEQYF
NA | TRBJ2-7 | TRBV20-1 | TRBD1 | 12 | TGCAGTGCCCCTGGGACAGGGCGCGAGCAGTACTTC | CSAPGTGREQYF
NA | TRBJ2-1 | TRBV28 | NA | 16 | TGTGCCAGCAGTCCAAATTGGGGAAGGAACCTCAATGAGCAGTTCTTC | CASSPNWGRNLNEQFF
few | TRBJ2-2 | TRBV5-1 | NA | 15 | TGCGCCAGCAGCTTGGCTACAACAGGGACCGGGGAGCTGTTTTTT | CASSLATTGTGELFF
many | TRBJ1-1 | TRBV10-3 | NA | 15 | TGTGCCATCAGTGATTCAGTAGGGGTGGGCACTGAAGCTTTCTTT | CAISDSVGVGTEAFF
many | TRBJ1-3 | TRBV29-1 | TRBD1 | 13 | TGCAGCGTTGGACAGGGGAGCGGAAACACCATATATTTT | CSVGQGSGNTIYF
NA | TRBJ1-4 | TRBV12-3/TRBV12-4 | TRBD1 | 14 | TGTGCCAGCAGTAACACAGGGGCGGGAGAAAAACTGTTTTTT | CASSNTGAGEKLFF
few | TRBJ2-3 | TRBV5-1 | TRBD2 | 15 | TGCGCCAGCAGCTGGGGGGGTTCTAGCACAGATACGCAGTATTTT | CASSWGGSSTDTQYF
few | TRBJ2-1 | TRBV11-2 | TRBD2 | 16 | TGTGCCAGCAGCTTAGTGGGCAGCGGGGGTGGGGATGAGCAGTTCTTC | CASSLVGSGGGDEQFF
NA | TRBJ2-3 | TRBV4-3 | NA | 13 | TGCGCCAGCAGCCAGGAGATGGAAGATACGCAGTATTTT | CASSQEMEDTQYF
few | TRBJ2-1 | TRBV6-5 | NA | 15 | TGTGCCAGCAGTTCCTCTGTGGCGGGAAGGCATGAGCAGTTCTTC | CASSSSVAGRHEQFF
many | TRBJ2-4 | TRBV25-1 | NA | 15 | TGTGCCAGCAGTGAATTGGCAGGGTTTAGAAACATTCAGTACTTC | CASSELAGFRNIQYF
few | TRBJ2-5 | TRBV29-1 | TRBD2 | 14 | TGCAGCGTAGCTGGGACTAGCGTTCAAGAGACCCAGTACTTC | CSVAGTSVQETQYF
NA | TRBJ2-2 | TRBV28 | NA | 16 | TGTGCCAGCAGAGAACCTCGGGGGCGGAACACCGGGGAGCTGTTTTTT | CASREPRGRNTGELFF
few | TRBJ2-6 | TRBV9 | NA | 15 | TGTGCCAGCAGCGTGGGCTACTCTGGGGCCAACGTCCTGACTTTC | CASSVGYSGANVLTF
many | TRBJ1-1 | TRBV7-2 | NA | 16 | TGTGCCAGCAGCTTAACAGGGAATGGTATGAACACTGAAGCTTTCTTT | CASSLTGNGMNTEAFF
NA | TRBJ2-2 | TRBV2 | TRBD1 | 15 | TGTGCCAGCAGCCCCCCAGGGGGCCGTGCCGGGGAGCTGTTTTTT | CASSPPGGRAGELFF
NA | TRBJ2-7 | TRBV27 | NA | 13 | TGTGCCAGCAGTTTACGGGTTAGGTACGAGCAGTACTTC | CASSLRVRYEQYF
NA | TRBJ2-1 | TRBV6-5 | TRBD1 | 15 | TGTGCCAGCAGTTACAGGGGGCCGAACCTCAATGAGCAGTTCTTC | CASSYRGPNLNEQFF
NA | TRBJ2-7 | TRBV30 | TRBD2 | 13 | TGTGCCTGGAGTGCAGGGACTAGCGGCGAGCAGTACTTC | CAWSAGTSGEQYF